The 5 T cell receptor beta chains given below trace back to one sample, sequenced in a study of control samples from healthy donors and cancer patients (dated by TCRdb to about 2020). The method was the immunoSEQ multiplex PCR assay. TCRdb took this table from immuneACCESS and kept in-frame rearrangements with V and J called. Such tables lack part of the clones; where checked against another copy, unresolved V genes explain under half of the gap, and the rest is unexplained. The sample data list about 12,000 clones, and less than 95% of these were observed just once. Together, the top ten hold 25% to 30% of the sample. Sequencing was done on a sample of PBMCs. Receptors originate from a man in his 70s with head and neck cancer.

The chain links TRBV10-2 to TRBJ1-2; 10 bases are shared with TRBD1. The CDR3 is made up of 13 amino acids. With V trimmed by 6 bases and J by 2 bases, 0 bases remained unmatched. CDR1 is WSHSY and CDR2 is SAAADI in the germline V gene. For the CDR3, the DNA is TGCGCCAGCAGGGGACAGGGGAACTATGGCTACACCTTC. This translates into CASRGQGNYGYTF.

This sequence joins TRBV28 and TRBJ1-5; D gene uncertain. CDR1 is MDHEN and CDR2 is SYDVKM in the germline V gene. V gave up 5 bases and J gave up 2 bases, with 13 bases separating them. The CDR3 consists of 15 residues. CDR3 in amino acids: CASSPREGGNQPQHF. The DNA of the CDR3 is TGTGCCAGCAGTCCCCGAGAGGGAGGCAATCAGCCCCAGCATTTT. The full variable domain, completed using reference TRBV28 and TRBJ1-5, is DVKVTQSSRYLVKRTGEKVFLECVQDMDHENMFWYRQDPGLGLRLIYFSYDVKMKEKGDIPEGYSVSREKKERFSLILESASTNQTSMYLCASSPREGGNQPQHFGDGTRLSIL.

The CDR3 DNA is TGTGCCAGCAGTTTTGGGGGAAGGGCACCTAATGAAAAACTGTTTTTT. It codes for CASSFGGRAPNEKLFF. J is TRBJ1-4 and V is TRBV28; the D gene is possibly TRBD1 (5 bases). V was pared by 3 bases and J by 3 bases, with 14 bases between. CDR3 length: 16 residues. CDR1 is MDHEN, CDR2 SYDVKM, per germline.

The rearrangement links TRBV5-1 to TRBJ2-7; the match to TRBD2 covers 8 bases. The CDR3 runs 15 residues. Germline V gene data show CDR1 as SGHRS and CDR2 as YFSETQ. The V segment lost 4 bases and the J segment 0 bases; nucleotides outside the gene matches: 6. This chain's CDR3 is CASSPLSGSSYEQYF. DNA of the CDR3: TGCGCCAGCAGCCCTTTAAGCGGGAGCTCCTACGAGCAGTACTTC. The full variable domain, rest sourced from reference TRBV5-1 and TRBJ2-7, is KAGVTQTPRYLIKTRGQQVTLSCSPISGHRSVSWYQQTPGQGLQFLFEYFSETQRNKGNFPGRFSGRQFSNSRSEMNVSTLELGDSALYLCASSPLSGSSYEQYFGPGTRLTVT.

The chain uses TRBV6-6 and TRBJ2-2; tentatively, D is TRBD2 (6 bases). The germline CDR1 and CDR2 sequences are MNHNY and SVGAGI (reference sequence). Trimming cost V 6 bases and J 4 bases, with 18 bases left between them. The CDR3 covers 16 residues. CDR3 region: CASSRLGGTGTGELFF. The CDR3 bases are TGTGCCAGCAGCCGTCTCGGGGGAACTGGCACCGGGGAGCTGTTTTTT.